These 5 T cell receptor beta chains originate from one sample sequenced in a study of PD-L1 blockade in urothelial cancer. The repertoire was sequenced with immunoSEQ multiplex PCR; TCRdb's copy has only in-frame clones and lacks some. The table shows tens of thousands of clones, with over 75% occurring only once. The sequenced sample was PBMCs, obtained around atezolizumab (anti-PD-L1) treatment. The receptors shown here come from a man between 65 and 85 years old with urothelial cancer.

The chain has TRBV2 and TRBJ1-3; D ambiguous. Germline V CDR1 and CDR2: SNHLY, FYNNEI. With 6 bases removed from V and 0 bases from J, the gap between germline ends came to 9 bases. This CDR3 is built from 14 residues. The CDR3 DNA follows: TGTGCCAGCAGGTCGCAGTTCTCTGGAAACACCATATATTTT. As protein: CASRSQFSGNTIYF.

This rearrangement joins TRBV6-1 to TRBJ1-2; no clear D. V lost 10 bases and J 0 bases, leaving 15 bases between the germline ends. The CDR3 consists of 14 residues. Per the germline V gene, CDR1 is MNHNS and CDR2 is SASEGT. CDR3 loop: CATRRVSSNYGYTF. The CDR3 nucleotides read TGTGCCACCCGGCGGGTATCTTCTAACTATGGCTACACCTTC.

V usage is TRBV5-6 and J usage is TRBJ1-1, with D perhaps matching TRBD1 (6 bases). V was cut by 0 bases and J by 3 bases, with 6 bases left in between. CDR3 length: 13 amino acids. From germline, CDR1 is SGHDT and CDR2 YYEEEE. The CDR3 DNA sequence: TGTGCCAGCAGCTTGGACAGGGACACTGAAGCTTTCTTT. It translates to CASSLDRDTEAFF.

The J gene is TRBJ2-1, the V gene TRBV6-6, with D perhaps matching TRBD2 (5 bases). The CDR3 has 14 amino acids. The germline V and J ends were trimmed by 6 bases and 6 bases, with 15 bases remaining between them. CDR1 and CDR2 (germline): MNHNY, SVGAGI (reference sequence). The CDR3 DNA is TGTGCCAGCAGATCGGGAAATTCGGGCAATGAGCAGTTCTTC. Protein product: CASRSGNSGNEQFF.

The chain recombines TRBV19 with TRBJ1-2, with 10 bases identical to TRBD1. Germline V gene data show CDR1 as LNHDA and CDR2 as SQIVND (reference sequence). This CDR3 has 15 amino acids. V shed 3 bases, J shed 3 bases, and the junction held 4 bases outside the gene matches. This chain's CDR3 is CASSMGQGIHYGYTF. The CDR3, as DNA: TGTGCCAGTAGTATGGGACAGGGGATACACTATGGCTACACCTTC.